Below, 5 T cell receptor beta chains from the same sample are listed, as sequenced in a study of T cells in Graves' hyperthyroidism and ophthalmopathy. Regions amplified from RNA transcripts were the TCR beta CDR3 regions. In the first-round RT-PCR of the TCR CDR3, the HTBI primer set was used. TCRdb re-derived calls from the multiplex PCR reads in MiXCR, one entry per CDR3 protein. The sample carries 250,000 to 300,000 distinct CDR3 sequences, 13% recorded once. Sequenced input: blood. The receptors originated from a woman in her 30s with Graves' hyperthyroidism that later progressed to Graves' ophthalmopathy.

This clonotype appeared many times. The chain employs TRBV4-3 and TRBJ2-3; TRBD2 aligns across 7 bases. This CDR3 contains 16 residues. With 4 bases clipped from V and 2 bases from J, the junction kept 9 bases outside the gene matches. Germline values: CDR1 LGHNA, CDR2 YSLEER. CDR3 protein: CASSPRAGTTTDTQYF. The CDR3 DNA reads TGCGCCAGCAGCCCCCGAGCCGGGACTACCACAGATACGCAGTATTTT.

This clonotype was counted ten times or more. V and J are TRBV27 and TRBJ2-1; D gene unclear. Trimming removed 2 bases from V and 6 bases from J, with 8 bases in between. This CDR3 is built from 13 residues. CDR1 MNHEY and CDR2 SMNVEV come from the germline V gene (reference sequence). The CDR3 sequence: CASSLTQFNEQFF. CDR3 in DNA: TGTGCCAGCAGTTTAACCCAGTTCAATGAGCAGTTCTTC.

This clonotype occurred many times. The CDR3 coding sequence is TGTGCCAGCACCGCCGGGACAGGGGCCTACGAGCAGTACTTC. As protein: CASTAGTGAYEQYF. The chain is built from TRBV12-3 or TRBV12-4 and TRBJ2-7; 10 bases line up with TRBD1. There are 14 residues in the CDR3. Trimming cost V 7 bases and J 2 bases; bases outside gene matches: 5.

In its sample, this clonotype was seen many times. The V gene is TRBV20-1, the J gene TRBJ2-5; perhaps TRBD2 as D (5 bases). Germline assignment: CDR1 DFQATT and CDR2 SNEGSKA (reference sequence). With 6 bases removed from V and 5 bases from J, the gap between germline ends came to 19 bases. This CDR3 has 14 amino acids. CDR3 sequence: CSASPLARGETQYF. The CDR3 nucleotides read TGCAGTGCCTCACCTTTAGCGCGTGGGGAGACCCAGTACTTC.

Many counts were recorded for this clonotype. The CDR3 region has the DNA TGTGCCAGCAGCTGGTCTAGCGGGAATGGTAATGAGCAGTTCTTC. Translated: CASSWSSGNGNEQFF. The rearrangement links TRBV7-9 to TRBJ2-1; 9 bases map to TRBD2. Germline values: CDR1 SEHNR, CDR2 FQNEAQ (reference sequence). V gave up 4 bases and J gave up 7 bases; unmatched junction bases: 8. The CDR3 is 15 amino acids. The full variable domain, with the rest looked up from reference TRBV7-9 and TRBJ2-1, is DTGVSQNPRHKITKRGQNVTFRCDPISEHNRLYWYRQTLGQGPEFLTYFQNEAQLEKSRLLSDRFSAERPKGSFSTLEIQRTEQGDSAMYLCASSWSSGNGNEQFFGPGTRLTVL.